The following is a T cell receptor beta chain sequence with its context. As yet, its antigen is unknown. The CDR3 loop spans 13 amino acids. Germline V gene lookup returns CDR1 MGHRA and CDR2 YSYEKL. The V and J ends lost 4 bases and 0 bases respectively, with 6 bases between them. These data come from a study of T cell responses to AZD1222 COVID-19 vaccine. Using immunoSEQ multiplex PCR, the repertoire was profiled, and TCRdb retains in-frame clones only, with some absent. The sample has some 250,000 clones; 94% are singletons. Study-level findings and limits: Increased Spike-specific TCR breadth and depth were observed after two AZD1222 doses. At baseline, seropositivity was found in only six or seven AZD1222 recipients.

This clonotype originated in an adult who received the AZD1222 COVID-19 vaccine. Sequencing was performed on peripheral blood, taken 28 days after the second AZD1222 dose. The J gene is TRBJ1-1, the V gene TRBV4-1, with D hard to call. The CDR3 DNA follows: TGCGCCAGCAGCCGGCTTGTGAACACTGAAGCTTTCTTT. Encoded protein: CASSRLVNTEAFF.